This T cell receptor beta chain was captured by sequencing in a study of T cell repertoires in cytomegalovirus infection. Across the whole study: As its CMV epitopes, the study selected recently identified HLA-C-restricted and well-studied HLA-B-restricted targets. It can be stated that public TCR beta signatures indicated CMV infection as well as a matching HLA type.

TCRdb re-called the reads with MiXCR, one entry per CDR3 protein. The sample holds about 830,000 distinct CDR3 sequences, about 33% seen once. This clonotype showed up just a few times. The antigen is unknown. CDR3 size: 15 residues. V dropped 6 bases and J dropped 3; count of bases not matched to a gene: 7. The germline CDR1 and CDR2 sequences are MGHRA and YSYEKL. Here the sequenced sample was cultured CD8+ T cells from PBMCs, taken from culture after CMV antigen stimulation. The TCR comes from a human donor in good health (CMV status not recorded). Some clones in this sample may be carry-over from other donors' samples. This chain links TRBV4-1 with TRBJ2-2; 7 nucleotides line up with TRBD1. The CDR3 region has the DNA TGCGCCAGCAGGGACAGGATGGGAGACACCGGGGAGCTGTTTTTT. This translates into CASRDRMGDTGELFF.